These 27 T cell receptor beta chains share one sample of origin, sequenced in a study of cytomegalovirus exposure and HLA in healthy donors. The PCR ran on 60 Vbeta and 13 Jbeta primers. Method: immunoSEQ multiplex PCR; TCRdb's copy keeps in-frame clones and lacks some. Found here are about 130,000 clones, 80% of them singletons; the top ten hold roughly 4%. The sample comprised PBMCs. These receptors came from a woman in her thirties or forties in good health and CMV-seronegative.

V and J are TRBV4-3 and TRBJ2-6; D is ambiguous. The CDR3 sequence is 17 residues long. CDR1 is LGHNA, CDR2 YSLEER, per germline. V was trimmed by 0 bases and J by 1 base, leaving 10 bases between them. The CDR3: CASSQDSGRSGANVLTF. For the CDR3, the DNA is TGCGCCAGCAGCCAAGATTCAGGCCGGTCTGGGGCCAACGTCCTGACTTTC.

This clone was recorded a few times. CDR3 sequence: CASSIVTGSTEAFF. CDR3 DNA sequence: TGTGCCAGTAGTATAGTCACAGGGTCAACTGAAGCTTTCTTT. The rearrangement links TRBV19 to TRBJ1-1, with D tentatively TRBD1 (6 bases). V was clipped by 1 base and J by 5 bases, with 11 bases between them. The CDR3 runs to 14 residues. Germline lookup yields CDR1 LNHDA and CDR2 SQIVND (reference sequence).

This chain uses TRBV9 with TRBJ2-7; D is perhaps TRBD2 (5 bases). Trimming pared 3 bases from V and 0 bases from J, leaving 13 bases between. Germline loops: CDR1 SGDLS, CDR2 YYNGEE. The CDR3 totals 15 residues. CDR3 residues: CASSASVGLSYEQYF. Written as DNA, the CDR3 is TGTGCCAGCAGCGCCAGCGTTGGACTCTCCTACGAGCAGTACTTC. The entire variable domain, with the rest obtained from reference TRBV9 and TRBJ2-7, is as follows: DSGVTQTPKHLITATGQRVTLRCSPRSGDLSVYWYQQSLDQGLQFLIQYYNGEERAKGNILERFSAQQFPDLHSELNLSSLELGDSALYFCASSASVGLSYEQYFGPGTRLTVT.

The chain combines TRBV19 with TRBJ1-2; tentative D call: TRBD1 (5 bases). There are 13 residues in the CDR3. From germline, CDR1 is LNHDA and CDR2 SQIVND (reference sequence). V gave up 6 bases and J gave up 6 bases, with 14 bases separating them. The CDR3 DNA reads TGTGCCAGTAGAGACAGCTCGCCTGATGGCTACACCTTC. As protein: CASRDSSPDGYTF.

Note on this clone: Compared with germline, one end of the junction differs, possibly owing to a read error. The chain couples TRBV7-7 to TRBJ2-3, with D maybe TRBD2 (5 bases). The CDR3 spans 15 residues. CDR1 and CDR2 from the germline V gene are SSHAT and FNYEAQ (reference sequence). The CDR3 nucleotides are TGTGCTAGCAGCTCCCAGGACTTAACCGGAGATACGCAGTATTTT. Amino acid sequence: CASSSQDLTGDTQYF.

This chain links TRBV5-4 with TRBJ2-5; D possibly corresponds to TRBD1 (7 bases). The CDR3 is 15 residues long. CDR1 is SGHNT, CDR2 YYREEE, per germline (reference sequence). V lost 4 bases and J lost 5, with 18 bases in between. The CDR3 coding sequence is TGTGCCAGCAGCCGGGACAGCCTTCGGGGGGAGACCCAGTACTTC. Amino acids: CASSRDSLRGETQYF.

This clone was detected only once. The J gene is TRBJ1-2, the V gene TRBV6-5; 7 nucleotides agree with TRBD1. The CDR3 loop spans 13 amino acids. With 6 bases clipped from V and 4 bases from J, the junction kept 5 bases outside the gene matches. Germline assignment: CDR1 MNHEY and CDR2 SVGAGI. CDR3 DNA: TGTGCCAGCAGCGTACAGGGGTCCTATGGCTACACCTTC. Protein: CASSVQGSYGYTF.

The rearrangement joins TRBV15 to TRBJ2-5; tentatively, D is TRBD2 (6 bases). The CDR3 has 17 residues. V was cut by 4 bases and J by 2 bases, with 20 bases left in between. Per the germline V gene, CDR1 is LNHNV and CDR2 is YYDKDF (reference sequence). CDR3 protein: CATSKPAGLLGQETQYF. The CDR3 nucleotides are TGTGCCACCAGCAAACCGGCGGGGTTGTTGGGGCAAGAGACCCAGTACTTC.

This rearrangement joins TRBV6-6 to TRBJ1-1, with TRBD1 identical over 7 bases. The CDR3 has 15 amino acids. CDR1 MNHNY and CDR2 SVGAGI come from the germline V gene (reference sequence). Trimming took 4 bases from V and 1 from J; bases not matched to a gene: 6. The CDR3: CASSLQGGENTEAFF. DNA for the CDR3: TGTGCCAGCAGTTTGCAGGGGGGTGAGAACACTGAAGCTTTCTTT.

The genes are TRBV5-1 and TRBJ2-7; perhaps TRBD1 as D (6 bases). This CDR3 spans 13 amino acids. Germline CDR1 SGHRS, CDR2 YFSETQ. V lost 4 bases to trimming and J lost 3 bases, with 11 bases between them. The CDR3 DNA sequence: TGCGCCAGCAGCATGACAGGCTACTACGAGCAGTACTTC. This translates into CASSMTGYYEQYF. The whole variable domain, remainder taken from reference TRBV5-1 and TRBJ2-7, is KAGVTQTPRYLIKTRGQQVTLSCSPISGHRSVSWYQQTPGQGLQFLFEYFSETQRNKGNFPGRFSGRQFSNSRSEMNVSTLELGDSALYLCASSMTGYYEQYFGPGTRLTVT.

This clone was seen a single time. This chain joins TRBV5-4 and TRBJ1-1, with a weak D call TRBD1 (6 bases). Germline V gene data show CDR1 as SGHNT and CDR2 as YYREEE (reference sequence). CDR3 length: 15 residues. V was cut by 2 bases and J by 1 base, with 12 bases left in between. The DNA of the CDR3 is TGTGCCAGCAGCTTTTGGGGGCCCTCGAACACTGAAGCTTTCTTT. Translating it yields CASSFWGPSNTEAFF.

The V and J genes are TRBV6-6 and TRBJ2-7, with D possibly being TRBD2 (5 bases). The germline gives CDR1 MNHNY, CDR2 SVGAGI (reference sequence). V was pared by 2 bases and J by 6 bases, with 11 bases between. CDR3 length: 13 residues. CDR3 bases: TGTGCCAGCAGTTACGGGCTAGCCGGCGAGCAGTACTTC. As protein: CASSYGLAGEQYF.

This sequence joins TRBV5-6 and TRBJ2-7, with TRBD2 matching over 8 bases. Germline V CDR1 and CDR2: SGHDT, YYEEEE. V lost 2 bases to trimming and J lost 0 bases; unmatched junction nucleotides: 7. The CDR3 runs 16 residues. The CDR3 sequence: CASSFFAGGFSYEQYF. The DNA of the CDR3 is TGTGCCAGCAGCTTCTTTGCGGGGGGTTTCTCCTACGAGCAGTACTTC.

The V gene is TRBV9, the J gene TRBJ1-6, with a weak D call TRBD1 (5 bases). V lost 0 bases, J lost 6 bases, and 10 bases lay in between. The CDR3 consists of 15 residues. CDR1 and CDR2 (germline): SGDLS, YYNGEE. The CDR3 is CASSVAPGGNSPLHF. For the CDR3, the DNA is TGTGCCAGCAGCGTAGCGCCGGGGGGTAATTCACCCCTCCACTTT.

This clone was seen more than once but under ten times. V gene TRBV27 combines with J gene TRBJ2-1; TRBD2 matches at 10 bases. The CDR3 length is 17 residues. V lost 3 bases, J lost 0 bases, and 5 bases stayed unmatched. Germline V gene data show CDR1 as MNHEY and CDR2 as SMNVEV (reference sequence). CDR3 residues: CASSFLAGVSSYNEQFF. Here the CDR3 DNA reads TGTGCCAGCAGTTTCCTAGCGGGGGTGAGCTCCTACAATGAGCAGTTCTTC.

The rearrangement uses TRBV5-6 and TRBJ2-7; 9 bases fit TRBD1. CDR3 length: 15 residues. Unmatched junction bases numbered 4, after V lost 0 bases and J lost 3 bases. Germline CDR1 SGHDT, CDR2 YYEEEE. The CDR3 sequence is CASSLAGQGNYEQYF. The CDR3 region has the DNA TGTGCCAGCAGCTTGGCGGGACAGGGCAACTACGAGCAGTACTTC.

The chain employs TRBV7-2 and TRBJ2-2; D is perhaps TRBD2 (5 bases). Germline V gene data show CDR1 as SGHTA and CDR2 as FQGNSA. Trimming removed 6 bases at V and 1 base at J, with 9 bases between. The CDR3 loop spans 14 amino acids. Here the CDR3 DNA reads TGTGCCAGCAGTTTGAGCGGGAACACCGGGGAGCTGTTTTTT. As protein: CASSLSGNTGELFF.

The chain uses TRBV27 and TRBJ2-2; D is ambiguous. The CDR3 has 13 residues. Germline loops: CDR1 MNHEY, CDR2 SMNVEV (reference sequence). V lost 5 bases to trimming and J lost 5 bases, with 9 bases between them. The CDR3 sequence: CASSAHLTGELFF. CDR3 DNA sequence: TGTGCCAGCAGTGCCCACTTAACCGGGGAGCTGTTTTTT.

This clone was observed a handful of times. The chain employs TRBV27 and TRBJ2-6; maybe TRBD1 (5 bases). The ends were cut back, 8 bases at V and 3 bases at J, with 8 bases in the middle. The CDR3 spans 13 residues. Germline V gene sequence: CDR1 MNHEY, CDR2 SMNVEV (reference sequence). CDR3 DNA: TGTGCCAGCCAGGGATTTGGGGCCAACGTCCTGACTTTC. Translated: CASQGFGANVLTF.

The V gene is TRBV25-1, the J gene TRBJ2-7; D possibly corresponds to TRBD1 (5 bases). Trimming left V 4 bases short and J 11 bases short, with 15 bases between. The CDR3 consists of 12 residues. Germline CDR1 is MGHDK and CDR2 is SYGVNS. The CDR3 DNA sequence: TGTGCCAGCAGTGGACCCGGGCTAGGGGAGTACTTC. Amino acids: CASSGPGLGEYF.

This clone has at least ten counts. The chain joins TRBV5-8 to TRBJ1-2; TRBD1 might be the D (5 bases). Germline loops: CDR1 SGHTS, CDR2 YDEGEE. There are 12 residues in the CDR3. V was clipped by 1 base and J by 6 bases, with 7 bases between them. DNA for the CDR3: TGTGCCAGCAGCTTGTGGGGGGATGGCTACACCTTC. Protein product: CASSLWGDGYTF.

V and J are TRBV6-1 and TRBJ1-2; D remains ambiguous. Germline V gene sequence: CDR1 MNHNS, CDR2 SASEGT. Trimming pared 3 bases from V and 5 bases from J, leaving 7 bases between. This CDR3 has 12 amino acids. The CDR3 bases are TGTGCCAGCAGTGACGTCGGTTATGGCTACACCTTC. Amino acid sequence: CASSDVGYGYTF.

Of note for this clone: The junction does not match germline at one end; this may be a read error. The rearrangement joins TRBV29-1 to TRBJ1-2; D call uncertain. Per the germline V gene, CDR1 is SQVTM and CDR2 is ANQGSEA. This CDR3 is built from 11 residues. The CDR3 region has the DNA TGCAGCGCCAAGGAGTACACGGGAAGCCCCTTC. Amino acids: CSAKEYTGSPF. Full variable domain (outside the CDR3, taken from reference TRBV29-1 and TRBJ1-2): SAVISQKPSRDICQRGTSLTIQCQVDSQVTMMFWYRQQPGQSLTLIATANQGSEATYESGFVIDKFPISRPNLTFSTLTVSNMSPEDSSIYLCSAKEYTGSPFGSGTRLTVV.

This clone came up a few times. CDR3 loop: CASSPGTTTNTGELFF. Here the CDR3 DNA reads TGTGCCAGCAGTCCCGGGACAACCACGAACACCGGGGAGCTGTTTTTT. The V and J genes are TRBV27 and TRBJ2-2, with D perhaps matching TRBD1 (6 bases). The CDR3 consists of 16 residues. V dropped 5 bases and J dropped 0 bases, with 13 bases sitting between them. From germline, CDR1 is MNHEY and CDR2 SMNVEV (reference sequence).

This chain connects TRBV5-4 to TRBJ1-4, with D possibly matching TRBD1 (6 bases). Looked up from germline, CDR1 is SGHNT and CDR2 is YYREEE (reference sequence). This CDR3 has 14 residues. Trimming took off 2 bases at V and 6 bases at J, with 11 bases between the two ends. The CDR3 sequence is CASSFNRADEKLFF. CDR3 nucleotides: TGTGCCAGCAGCTTTAACAGGGCCGATGAAAAACTGTTTTTT.

The J gene is TRBJ1-2, the V gene TRBV12-5; the D is unclear. V lost 2 bases, J lost 4 bases, and 8 bases lay in between. The germline gives CDR1 LGHNT, CDR2 FRNRAP. This CDR3 region has 13 residues. This chain's CDR3 is CASGLPQLYGYTF. The CDR3 DNA follows: TGTGCTAGTGGTTTGCCGCAACTCTATGGCTACACCTTC.

This sequence joins TRBV6-1 and TRBJ2-1, with 7 bases that match TRBD2. Losses at the gene ends were 6 bases for V and 4 bases for J; bases not matched to a gene: 9. CDR1 MNHNS and CDR2 SASEGT come from the germline V gene. The CDR3 runs 15 residues. CDR3 bases: TGTGCCAGCAGATTAGCGGGTGGTGGATACAATGAGCAGTTCTTC. Its translation: CASRLAGGGYNEQFF.